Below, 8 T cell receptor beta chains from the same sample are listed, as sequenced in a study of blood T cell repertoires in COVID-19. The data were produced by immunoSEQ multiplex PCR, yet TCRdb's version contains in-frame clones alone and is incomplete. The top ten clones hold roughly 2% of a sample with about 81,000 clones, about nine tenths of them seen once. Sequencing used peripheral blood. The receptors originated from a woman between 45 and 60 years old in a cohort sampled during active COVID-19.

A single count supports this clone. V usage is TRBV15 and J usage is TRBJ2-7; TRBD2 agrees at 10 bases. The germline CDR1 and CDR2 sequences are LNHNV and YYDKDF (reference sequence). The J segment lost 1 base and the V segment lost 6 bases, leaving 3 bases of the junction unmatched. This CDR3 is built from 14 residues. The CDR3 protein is CATRASGGSYEQYF. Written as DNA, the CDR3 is TGTGCCACCAGGGCTAGCGGGGGTTCCTACGAGCAGTACTTC.

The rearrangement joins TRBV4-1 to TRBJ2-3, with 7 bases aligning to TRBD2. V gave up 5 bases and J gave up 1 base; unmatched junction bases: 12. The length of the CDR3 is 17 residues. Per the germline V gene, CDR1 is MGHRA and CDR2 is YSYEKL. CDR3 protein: CASSSRPPSGGTDTQYF. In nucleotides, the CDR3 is TGCGCCAGCAGCTCCCGCCCTCCTAGCGGCGGCACAGATACGCAGTATTTT.

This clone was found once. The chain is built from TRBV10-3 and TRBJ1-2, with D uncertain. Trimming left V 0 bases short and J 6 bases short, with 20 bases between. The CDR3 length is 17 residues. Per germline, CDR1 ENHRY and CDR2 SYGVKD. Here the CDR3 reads CAISESIATSLTHGYTF. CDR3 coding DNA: TGTGCCATCAGTGAGTCGATTGCGACTTCTCTAACCCATGGCTACACCTTC.

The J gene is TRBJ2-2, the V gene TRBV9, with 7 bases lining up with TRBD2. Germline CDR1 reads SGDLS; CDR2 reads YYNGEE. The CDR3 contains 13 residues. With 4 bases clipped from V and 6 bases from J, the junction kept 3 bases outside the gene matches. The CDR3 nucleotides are TGTGCCAGCAGCCCCGGACTAGCCGGGGAGCTGTTTTTT. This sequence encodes CASSPGLAGELFF.

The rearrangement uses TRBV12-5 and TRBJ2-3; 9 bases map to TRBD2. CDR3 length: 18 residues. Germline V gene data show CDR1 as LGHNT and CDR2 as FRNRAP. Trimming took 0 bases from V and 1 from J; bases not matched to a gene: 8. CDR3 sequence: CASGLVLVASGGTDTQYF. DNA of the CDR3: TGTGCTAGTGGTTTGGTACTGGTGGCTAGCGGGGGCACAGATACGCAGTATTTT.

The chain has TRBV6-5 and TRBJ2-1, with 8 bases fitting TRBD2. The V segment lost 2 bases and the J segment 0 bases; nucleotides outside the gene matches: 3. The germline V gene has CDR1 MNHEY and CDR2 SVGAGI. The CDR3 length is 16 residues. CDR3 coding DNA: TGTGCCAGCAGTTACCTCGGGGGGGGCTCCTACAATGAGCAGTTCTTC. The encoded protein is CASSYLGGGSYNEQFF.

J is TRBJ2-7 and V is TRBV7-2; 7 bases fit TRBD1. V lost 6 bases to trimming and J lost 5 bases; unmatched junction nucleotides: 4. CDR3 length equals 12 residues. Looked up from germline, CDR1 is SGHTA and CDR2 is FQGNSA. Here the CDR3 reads CASRQTGNEQYF. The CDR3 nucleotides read TGTGCCAGCAGACAGACAGGGAACGAGCAGTACTTC.

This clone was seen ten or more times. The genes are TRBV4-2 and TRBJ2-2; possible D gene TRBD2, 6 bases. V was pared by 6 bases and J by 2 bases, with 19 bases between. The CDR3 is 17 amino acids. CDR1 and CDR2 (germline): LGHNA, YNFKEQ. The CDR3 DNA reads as TGTGCCAGCAGGCCCCTTCTAGCGCGAACCAACACCGGGGAGCTGTTTTTT. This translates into CASRPLLARTNTGELFF.